These 25 T cell receptor beta chains were sequenced from one sample in a study of blood T cell repertoires in COVID-19. Profiled with immunoSEQ multiplex PCR; TCRdb holds only in-frame clones, not every one. Of about 26,000 clones listed, roughly 90% are singletons. Specimen: peripheral blood. The source of these receptors is a human donor in a cohort sampled during active COVID-19.

The genes are TRBV11-1 and TRBJ1-1; 8 nucleotides align to TRBD1. The CDR3 is made up of 12 amino acids. The V segment lost 3 bases and the J segment 10 bases; nucleotides outside the gene matches: 4. The V gene's germline CDR1 is SGHAT and CDR2 FQDESV (reference sequence). CDR3 sequence (DNA): TGTGCCAGCAGCTTGGCGACAGGGGTAGCTTTCTTT. Protein: CASSLATGVAFF.

The chain couples TRBV5-1 to TRBJ1-4; 11 bases are shared with TRBD1. The J segment lost 8 bases and the V segment lost 4 bases, leaving 7 bases of the junction unmatched. Germline assignment: CDR1 SGHRS and CDR2 YFSETQ. There are 15 residues in the CDR3. The CDR3 DNA follows: TGCGCCAGCAGCCCCGGGACAGGGGGGCGAGAAAAACTGTTTTTT. This sequence encodes CASSPGTGGREKLFF. Full variable domain (remainder filled in from reference TRBV5-1 and TRBJ1-4): KAGVTQTPRYLIKTRGQQVTLSCSPISGHRSVSWYQQTPGQGLQFLFEYFSETQRNKGNFPGRFSGRQFSNSRSEMNVSTLELGDSALYLCASSPGTGGREKLFFGSGTQLSVL.

This chain links TRBV19 with TRBJ2-5; perhaps TRBD1 as D (6 bases). The CDR3 has 12 residues. Trimming removed 8 bases from V and 5 bases from J, with 12 bases in between. Germline V lookup: CDR1 LNHDA, CDR2 SQIVND (reference sequence). The CDR3 nucleotides are TGTGCCAGTGGCAGGGGTCAGGAGACCCAGTACTTC. It specifies CASGRGQETQYF.

Concerning this clone: The sample has other DNA sequences that encode this CDR3 too. V and J are TRBV5-6 and TRBJ2-5, with D unclear. The CDR3 loop spans 13 amino acids. Germline values: CDR1 SGHDT, CDR2 YYEEEE. Trimming took off 4 bases at V and 0 bases at J, with 7 bases between the two ends. CDR3 residues: CASSLRYQETQYF. In DNA, the CDR3 is TGTGCCAGCAGCCTGCGGTACCAAGAGACCCAGTACTTC.

The chain employs TRBV5-1 and TRBJ2-2, with 12 bases identical to TRBD2. Germline loops: CDR1 SGHRS, CDR2 YFSETQ. The CDR3 has 16 amino acids. The V and J ends lost 4 bases and 5 bases, in that order; junction bases with no gene match: 6. As DNA, the CDR3 is TGCGCCAGCAGCGTCGGACTAGCGGGGTCAACCGGGGAGCTGTTTTTT. This sequence encodes CASSVGLAGSTGELFF. Looking up the rest from reference TRBV5-1 and TRBJ2-2 gives the full variable domain: KAGVTQTPRYLIKTRGQQVTLSCSPISGHRSVSWYQQTPGQGLQFLFEYFSETQRNKGNFPGRFSGRQFSNSRSEMNVSTLELGDSALYLCASSVGLAGSTGELFFGEGSRLTVL.

In this sample, this clone turned up a few times. The chain carries TRBV14 and TRBJ2-4, with 8 bases aligning to TRBD2. Per the germline V gene, CDR1 is SGHDN and CDR2 is FVKESK. The CDR3 loop spans 20 amino acids. The trim removed 4 bases at V and 0 bases at J, leaving 17 bases unmatched. This CDR3 reads CASSPLLAGGPPKAKNIQYF. CDR3 in DNA: TGTGCCAGCAGCCCCTTGTTGGCGGGGGGCCCACCGAAAGCCAAAAACATTCAGTACTTC.

This clone was detected only once. The rearrangement links TRBV27 to TRBJ2-2, with 9 bases that match TRBD1. CDR3 length: 16 amino acids. Germline lookup yields CDR1 MNHEY and CDR2 SMNVEV (reference sequence). V was clipped by 7 bases and J by 7 bases; unmatched bases: 13. In DNA form, the CDR3 reads TGTGCCAGCACTTCGCGATTCACAGGGGGCTTCGGGGAGCTGTTTTTT. This encodes CASTSRFTGGFGELFF.

V gene TRBV4-2 combines with J gene TRBJ1-1; unclear D gene. The CDR3 has 14 amino acids. Looked up from germline, CDR1 is LGHNA and CDR2 is YNFKEQ. Between the trimmed V and J ends, which lost 8 bases and 4 bases, there was a span of 17 bases. CDR3 protein: CASGPLSASTEAFF. CDR3 nucleotides: TGTGCCAGCGGGCCTCTTTCGGCTTCCACTGAAGCTTTCTTT.

The chain joins TRBV5-1 to TRBJ1-1, with D perhaps matching TRBD1 (6 bases). Per germline, CDR1 SGHRS and CDR2 YFSETQ. This CDR3 is built from 15 residues. V was clipped by 4 bases and J by 3 bases, with 16 bases between them. The CDR3 region is CASSGGGGGDTEAFF. Written as DNA, the CDR3 is TGCGCCAGCAGCGGCGGCGGGGGCGGGGACACTGAAGCTTTCTTT.

This chain joins TRBV20-1 and TRBJ2-3; TRBD2 aligns across 8 bases. The CDR3 extends over 15 amino acids. The V segment lost 4 bases and the J segment 0 bases; nucleotides outside the gene matches: 6. Germline V CDR1 and CDR2: DFQATT, SNEGSKA (reference sequence). CDR3 residues: CSANERGYSTDTQYF. The CDR3 DNA reads as TGCAGTGCTAATGAGCGGGGGTATAGCACAGATACGCAGTATTTT.

V gene TRBV2 combines with J gene TRBJ2-1; unclear D gene. The CDR3 consists of 14 residues. V was clipped by 7 bases and J by 0 bases, with 10 bases between them. The germline CDR1 and CDR2 sequences are SNHLY and FYNNEI. The CDR3 region is CASMANTSYNEQFF. DNA of the CDR3: TGTGCCAGCATGGCCAATACCTCCTACAATGAGCAGTTCTTC.

This chain joins TRBV19 and TRBJ1-6; 7 bases fit TRBD1. The CDR3 is 14 residues long. V lost 4 bases and J lost 7; bases outside the gene matches: 4. CDR1 and CDR2 (germline): LNHDA, SQIVND (reference sequence). CDR3 residues: CASSTGTENSPLHF. CDR3 bases: TGTGCCAGTAGTACCGGGACAGAGAATTCACCCCTCCACTTT. Complete variable domain (other parts from reference TRBV19 and TRBJ1-6): DGGITQSPKYLFRKEGQNVTLSCEQNLNHDAMYWYRQDPGQGLRLIYYSQIVNDFQKGDIAEGYSVSREKKESFPLTVTSAQKNPTAFYLCASSTGTENSPLHFGNGTRLTVT.

The J gene is TRBJ2-2, the V gene TRBV5-1, with D hard to call. Between the trimmed V and J ends, which lost 0 bases and 7 bases, there was a span of 4 bases. The CDR3 covers 12 residues. Germline-derived CDR1 and CDR2 are SGHRS and YFSETQ. The CDR3 nucleotides read TGCGCCAGCAGCTTGGTCGGCGGGGAGCTGTTTTTT. It translates to CASSLVGGELFF.

V gene TRBV10-2 combines with J gene TRBJ1-6, with a possible D match to TRBD1 (5 bases). The germline V and J ends were trimmed by 7 bases and 9 bases, with 13 bases remaining between them. The CDR3 spans 13 residues. Germline assignment: CDR1 WSHSY and CDR2 SAAADI. Written as DNA, the CDR3 is TGCGCCAGCATGGGGGGTAGGGGTTCACCCCTCCACTTT. This translates into CASMGGRGSPLHF.

This clone has only a few counts. The chain combines TRBV6-5 with TRBJ2-6; D possibly corresponds to TRBD1 (5 bases). The germline CDR1 and CDR2 sequences are MNHEY and SVGAGI. Trimming removed 6 bases at V and 1 base at J, with 7 bases between. The CDR3 is made up of 14 amino acids. The CDR3 protein is CASRKGSGANVLTF. The CDR3 DNA reads as TGTGCCAGCAGGAAGGGGTCTGGGGCCAACGTCCTGACTTTC.

J is TRBJ2-7 and V is TRBV3-1 (or the pseudogene TRBV3-2); 10 nucleotides agree with TRBD1. J gave up 5 bases and V 1 base, and 5 bases lay outside the gene matches. Germline V gene data show CDR1 as LGHDT and CDR2 as YNNKEL (reference sequence). The CDR3 covers 15 residues. The CDR3 loop reads CASSQGPGTGDEQYF. The CDR3 DNA sequence: TGTGCCAGCAGCCAAGGACCCGGGACAGGGGACGAGCAGTACTTC.

The chain joins TRBV5-1 to TRBJ2-1; TRBD2 aligns across 8 bases. The CDR3 spans 15 residues. V was clipped by 0 bases and J by 6 bases; unmatched bases: 5. Germline V gives CDR1 SGHRS, CDR2 YFSETQ. The CDR3, as DNA: TGCGCCAGCAGCTTGGCTGGCGGGGGGCCCAATGAGCAGTTCTTC. It encodes CASSLAGGGPNEQFF.

J is TRBJ1-6 and V is TRBV10-1; a weak D match, TRBD1 (5 bases). CDR3 length: 14 amino acids. Trimming cost V 10 bases and J 7 bases, with 17 bases left between them. CDR1 and CDR2 (germline): WNHNN, SYGVQD (reference sequence). The CDR3 here is CATSPGLKNSPLHF. The CDR3 DNA is TGCGCCACATCGCCGGGACTTAAGAATTCACCCCTCCACTTT.

This clone was counted only a few times. CDR3 sequence: CASSLTPGSPFSADTQYF. The CDR3 nucleotides read TGTGCCAGCAGTCTCACCCCGGGGTCCCCATTTAGCGCAGATACGCAGTATTTT. The chain joins TRBV27 to TRBJ2-3; a possible D gene is TRBD2 (5 bases). CDR3 length: 18 residues. Germline V gene sequence: CDR1 MNHEY, CDR2 SMNVEV (reference sequence). V gave up 5 bases and J gave up 4 bases, with 25 bases separating them.

The chain uses TRBV27 and TRBJ1-2; D is perhaps TRBD1 (5 bases). CDR1 and CDR2 (germline): MNHEY, SMNVEV (reference sequence). The V gene lost 3 bases and the J gene lost 6 bases, with 14 bases spanning the gap. The CDR3 loop spans 14 amino acids. The CDR3 loop is CASSFGREVHGYTF. The CDR3 DNA reads TGTGCCAGCAGTTTCGGCAGGGAGGTCCATGGCTACACCTTC.

The V call is TRBV2, the J call TRBJ2-5; TRBD2 agrees at 11 bases. CDR3 length: 15 residues. The germline CDR1 and CDR2 sequences are SNHLY and FYNNEI. J gave up 4 bases and V 5 bases, and 6 bases lay outside the gene matches. CDR3 sequence reads: CASSLMTSGAETQYF. Written as DNA, the CDR3 is TGTGCCAGCAGTCTTATGACTAGCGGGGCAGAGACCCAGTACTTC.

V gene TRBV7-9 combines with J gene TRBJ1-4; D uncertain. Germline loops: CDR1 SEHNR, CDR2 FQNEAQ (reference sequence). Trimming cost V 1 base and J 4 bases, with 10 bases left between them. This CDR3 has 15 amino acids. The CDR3: CASSLVTGYNEKLFF. The DNA of the CDR3 is TGTGCCAGCAGCTTAGTTACGGGATATAATGAAAAACTGTTTTTT.

This rearrangement joins TRBV9 to TRBJ2-1; TRBD1 aligns across 7 bases. Germline CDR1 and CDR2: SGDLS and YYNGEE. Losses at the gene ends were 0 bases for V and 5 bases for J; bases not matched to a gene: 5. This CDR3 contains 15 residues. The CDR3: CASSVDPGTDNEQFF. The CDR3 nucleotides are TGTGCCAGCAGCGTAGACCCGGGGACAGACAATGAGCAGTTCTTC. The whole variable domain, remainder taken from reference TRBV9 and TRBJ2-1, is DSGVTQTPKHLITATGQRVTLRCSPRSGDLSVYWYQQSLDQGLQFLIQYYNGEERAKGNILERFSAQQFPDLHSELNLSSLELGDSALYFCASSVDPGTDNEQFFGPGTRLTVL.

The gene calls are TRBV4-1 and TRBJ2-1; TRBD1 matches at 7 bases. After removal of 6 bases from V and 9 bases from J, the junction contained 8 bases not matched to a gene. From germline, CDR1 is MGHRA and CDR2 YSYEKL. The CDR3 covers 13 residues. The DNA of the CDR3 is TGCGCCAGCAGTCGCCTAGGGACAGCTGAGCAGTTCTTC. It codes for CASSRLGTAEQFF.

The chain has TRBV7-9 and TRBJ2-3; the match to TRBD1 covers 8 bases. The CDR3 covers 12 residues. The trim removed 4 bases at V and 14 bases at J, leaving 8 bases unmatched. CDR1 SEHNR and CDR2 FQNEAQ come from the germline V gene (reference sequence). The CDR3 nucleotides are TGTGCCAGCAGCTGGGGGGACAGGAGCAGGTATTTT. It codes for CASSWGDRSRYF.